Included here is one T cell receptor beta chain sequence, with context. Its antigen is as yet unknown. V lost 1 base and J 5 bases, leaving 16 bases between the germline ends. The CDR3 runs to 16 residues. Per the germline V gene, CDR1 is SGHRS and CDR2 is YFSETQ. The entry originates in a study of T cell clones after liver transplantation. Background on the study: Post-transplant blood was tracked for graft-donor-reactive T cell clones identified in a pre-transplant mixed lymphocyte reaction. Three of the eight recipients were HCV-positive; the rest had non-autoimmune, non-viral transplant indications. Without induction therapy, subjects received standard immunosuppression until 12-24 months post-transplant. The study, taken as a whole, reports: The donor-reactive repertoire was only partly measurable in two subjects, lacking donor cells.

TCRdb keeps only in-frame clones here, not all; method: immunoSEQ multiplex PCR. This sample has some 120,000 clones, with less than 95% found just once. The chain uses TRBV5-1 and TRBJ2-1; D not resolved. The starting material was CD4+ T cells from blood, obtained 12 months after liver transplant. The origin of this receptor is a human patient who received a liver transplant. Some T cells may have come from the graft donor. The CDR3 reads CASSLSGSGINNEQFF. The CDR3 nucleotides are TGCGCCAGCAGCTTGTCGGGTTCAGGTATCAACAATGAGCAGTTCTTC.